These 30 T cell receptor beta chains originate from one sample sequenced in a study of T cells after yellow fever vaccination. TCRdb re-analysed the 5' RACE reads in MiXCR, keeping a single row per CDR3 protein. The sample records approximately 550,000 distinct CDR3 sequences, about 19% being singletons. This specimen consisted of PBMCs, obtained 15 days after the yellow fever booster vaccination. The receptors shown here come from a man aged 25 to 45 who received the YFV17D yellow fever vaccine.

The V call is TRBV18, the J call TRBJ2-1; 9 bases match TRBD1. CDR3 size: 15 residues. Trimming removed 6 bases from V and 5 bases from J; junction bases left unmatched: 8. Germline V gene lookup returns CDR1 KGHSH and CDR2 LQKENI. CDR3 loop: CASSSTGGIDNEQFF. DNA of the CDR3: TGTGCCAGCTCTTCAACAGGGGGCATAGACAATGAGCAGTTCTTC.

CDR3 loop: CASSQTGTRSGANVLTF. CDR3 bases: TGTGCCAGTAGTCAAACCGGGACCCGCTCTGGGGCCAACGTCCTGACTTTC. This rearrangement joins TRBV19 to TRBJ2-6; D may be TRBD1 or TRBD2 (5 bases each). V was clipped by 5 bases and J by 0 bases, with 14 bases between them. The CDR3 spans 17 residues. Germline V CDR1 and CDR2: LNHDA, SQIVND (reference sequence).

This clonotype was seen only a few times. The rearrangement joins TRBV27 to TRBJ2-4; D perhaps matches TRBD2 (6 bases). The CDR3 sequence is 15 residues long. Trimming pared 8 bases from V and 4 bases from J, leaving 18 bases between. Germline values: CDR1 MNHEY, CDR2 SMNVEV (reference sequence). CDR3 nucleotide sequence: TGTGCCAGCCGAGGTCCCGGGAGTTATAAAAACATTCAGTACTTC. Encoded protein: CASRGPGSYKNIQYF.

This chain uses TRBV6-1 with TRBJ2-5; TRBD2 aligns across 12 bases. The ends lost 5 bases at V and 5 bases at J; junction bases unmatched: 9. The germline V gene has CDR1 MNHNS and CDR2 SASEGT. The CDR3 is made up of 16 amino acids. Here the CDR3 reads CASSPRTSGIGETQYF. Here the CDR3 DNA reads TGTGCCAGCAGTCCCCGGACTAGCGGGATTGGGGAGACCCAGTACTTC.

J is TRBJ2-5 and V is TRBV7-2; 13 bases are a match to TRBD2. J gave up 5 bases and V 5 bases, and 8 bases lay outside the gene matches. This CDR3 is built from 16 residues. CDR1 is SGHTA and CDR2 is FQGNSA in the germline V gene. The chain's CDR3 is CASSRRGLAGVETQYF. Here the CDR3 DNA reads TGTGCCAGCAGCCGCAGAGGACTAGCGGGAGTCGAGACCCAGTACTTC.

In this sample, this clonotype turned up many times. The chain has TRBV5-4 and TRBJ1-1; a possible D gene is TRBD1 (6 bases). Germline loops: CDR1 SGHNT, CDR2 YYREEE (reference sequence). Trimming left V 5 bases short and J 8 bases short, with 13 bases between. CDR3 length equals 12 residues. CDR3 sequence (DNA): TGTGCCAGCAGGCACCAGGGGTCGGAAGCTTTCTTT. Translating gives CASRHQGSEAFF.

This clonotype was counted ten times or more. This chain connects TRBV7-6 to TRBJ2-7; D unresolved. CDR3 length equals 13 residues. The germline CDR1 and CDR2 sequences are SGHVS and FNYEAQ. V dropped 2 bases and J dropped 1 base, with 6 bases sitting between them. The CDR3 spells CASSLSVSYEQYF. For the CDR3, the DNA is TGTGCCAGCAGCTTATCTGTTTCCTACGAGCAGTACTTC.

This chain links TRBV7-8 with TRBJ2-7; 9 nucleotides match TRBD2. The CDR3 sequence is 20 residues long. Germline CDR1 and CDR2: SGHVS and FQNEAQ. The J segment lost 4 bases and the V segment lost 0 bases, leaving 19 bases of the junction unmatched. The CDR3 sequence: CASSLAIGLAGKFVNYEQYF. CDR3 DNA: TGTGCCAGCAGCTTAGCGATTGGCCTAGCGGGAAAATTTGTTAATTACGAGCAGTACTTC.

V and J are TRBV29-1 and TRBJ2-3; the D gene is possibly TRBD2 (5 bases). V lost 4 bases, J lost 2 bases, and 13 bases lay in between. The CDR3 has 14 residues. The germline gives CDR1 SQVTM, CDR2 ANQGSEA. The CDR3, as DNA: TGCAGCGTTGTAATAGGACTTCACACAGATACGCAGTATTTT. The encoded protein is CSVVIGLHTDTQYF.

In this sample, this clonotype turned up a few times. This chain joins TRBV9 and TRBJ2-7; 7 nucleotides agree with TRBD2. V lost 3 bases, J lost 3 bases, and 6 bases stayed unmatched. The length of the CDR3 is 14 residues. Germline CDR1 is SGDLS and CDR2 is YYNGEE. The CDR3 region is CASSEGGYNYEQYF. The CDR3 DNA reads TGTGCCAGCAGCGAGGGAGGGTATAACTACGAGCAGTACTTC.

This clonotype has more than one count but fewer than ten. J is TRBJ2-5 and V is TRBV14; D uncertain. From germline, CDR1 is SGHDN and CDR2 FVKESK. This CDR3 has 12 amino acids. V shed 1 base and J shed 5 bases, with 5 bases lying between them. The CDR3 sequence: CASSQVWETQYF. The CDR3 nucleotides are TGTGCCAGCAGCCAAGTATGGGAGACCCAGTACTTC. Using reference TRBV14 and TRBJ2-5 for the parts outside the CDR3, the full variable domain is EAGVTQFPSHSVIEKGQTVTLRCDPISGHDNLYWYRRVMGKEIKFLLHFVKESKQDESGMPNNRFLAERTGGTYSTLKVQPAELEDSGVYFCASSQVWETQYFGPGTRLLVL.

This clonotype occurred a few times. This sequence joins TRBV4-2 and TRBJ2-1; D is unclear. Germline lookup yields CDR1 LGHNA and CDR2 YNFKEQ. The V end lost 1 base, the J end lost 6 bases, and 4 bases lay between the germline ends. The CDR3 is 12 residues long. CDR3 coding DNA: TGTGCCAGCAGCCAAGGGCTCAATGAGCAGTTCTTC. Its protein is CASSQGLNEQFF.

This clonotype was found a few times. The rearrangement joins TRBV3-1 to TRBJ1-5; weak D call: TRBD1 (5 bases). CDR3 size: 14 residues. Looked up from germline, CDR1 is LGHDT and CDR2 is YNNKEL (reference sequence). V was trimmed by 1 base and J by 1 base, leaving 5 bases between them. The CDR3 DNA sequence: TGTGCCAGCAGCCAAGGACAGAGCAATCAGCCCCAGCATTTT. Its protein is CASSQGQSNQPQHF.

This clonotype was recorded a few times. The V call is TRBV20-1, the J call TRBJ2-5, with TRBD1 matching 7 bases. The length of the CDR3 is 15 residues. After removal of 5 bases from V and 5 bases from J, the junction contained 14 bases not matched to a gene. The germline V gene has CDR1 DFQATT and CDR2 SNEGSKA (reference sequence). The CDR3 here is CSAQPFMTGTETQYF. DNA of the CDR3: TGCAGTGCTCAACCCTTTATGACAGGGACGGAGACCCAGTACTTC.

This clonotype showed up just a few times. The chain uses TRBV30 and TRBJ2-1, with 7 nucleotides matching TRBD2. The length of the CDR3 is 15 residues. Germline trimming cut 3 bases from V and 2 bases from J; bases unmatched to any gene: 7. Germline V gives CDR1 GTSNPN, CDR2 SVGIG (reference sequence). As DNA, the CDR3 is TGTGCCTGGAGGCCACTAGCGATTACCTACAATGAGCAGTTCTTC. It specifies CAWRPLAITYNEQFF.

This clonotype has a handful of counts. V gene TRBV7-2 combines with J gene TRBJ2-2; D gene unclear. This CDR3 comprises 14 residues. V lost 3 bases and J lost 0, with 5 bases in between. CDR1 and CDR2 (germline): SGHTA, FQGNSA. Written as DNA, the CDR3 is TGTGCCAGCAGCTTTCAGGCGAACACCGGGGAGCTGTTTTTT. This encodes CASSFQANTGELFF.

Comments on this clonotype: Compared with germline, one end of the junction differs, possibly owing to a read error. The CDR3 sequence is CASSPNPGDEQYF. CDR3 nucleotides: TGTGCTAGCAGTCCGAATCCGGGTGACGAGCAGTACTTC. This sequence joins TRBV7-7 and TRBJ2-7, with no clear D. This CDR3 contains 13 residues. CDR1 is SSHAT, CDR2 FNYEAQ, per germline (reference sequence).

This clonotype was observed a few times. The chain is built from TRBV4-2 and TRBJ1-2, with D maybe TRBD1 (5 bases). The CDR3 consists of 14 residues. Germline CDR1 is LGHNA and CDR2 is YNFKEQ. V was shortened by 1 base and J by 4 bases, with 10 bases between the two germline ends. The CDR3 region has the DNA TGTGCCAGCAGCCAAGGGTTTCAGGGCTATGGCTACACCTTC. Its protein is CASSQGFQGYGYTF.

This clonotype was seen a handful of times. The CDR3 nucleotides are TGCAGTGCCTCCCGTGGACAAGAGACCCAGTACTTC. Translating gives CSASRGQETQYF. The chain uses TRBV20-1 and TRBJ2-5; D gene uncertain. The germline V gene encodes CDR1 DFQATT and CDR2 SNEGSKA (reference sequence). The CDR3 has 12 amino acids. The V end was cut by 6 bases, the J end by 2 bases, with 10 bases between.

There are a few counts of this clonotype. The chain uses TRBV11-2 and TRBJ1-5; 10 bases are shared with TRBD1. The germline V gene has CDR1 SGHAT and CDR2 FQNNGV. This CDR3 has 15 amino acids. V lost 5 bases to trimming and J lost 6 bases; unmatched junction nucleotides: 7. CDR3 sequence: CASSKGQGGGQPQHF. Written as DNA, the CDR3 is TGTGCCAGCAGCAAAGGACAGGGGGGCGGTCAGCCCCAGCATTTT.

This clonotype was found a few times. This chain connects TRBV7-2 to TRBJ1-4, with D unclear. CDR3 length: 15 residues. Trimming pared 2 bases from V and 2 bases from J, leaving 9 bases between. Germline lookup yields CDR1 SGHTA and CDR2 FQGNSA. CDR3 residues: CASSLNRGTNEKLFF. The DNA of the CDR3 is TGTGCCAGCAGCTTAAATAGAGGGACTAATGAAAAACTGTTTTTT.

The chain links TRBV5-1 to TRBJ2-3; D is uncertain. Germline loops: CDR1 SGHRS, CDR2 YFSETQ. V was shortened by 4 bases and J by 6 bases, with 15 bases between the two germline ends. This CDR3 contains 14 residues. CDR3 protein: CASSLISRSDTQYF. As DNA, the CDR3 is TGCGCCAGCAGCCTCATTTCCCGGAGTGATACGCAGTATTTT.

This clonotype was counted only a few times. V and J are TRBV14 and TRBJ2-2; D remains ambiguous. This CDR3 region has 15 residues. The germline V gene has CDR1 SGHDN and CDR2 FVKESK. V was cut by 2 bases and J by 2 bases, with 9 bases left in between. CDR3 protein: CASSQFFSNTGELFF. Here the CDR3 DNA reads TGTGCCAGCAGCCAATTCTTCTCTAACACCGGGGAGCTGTTTTTT.

The chain combines TRBV3-1 with TRBJ2-7, with a possible D match to TRBD2 (6 bases). The CDR3 loop spans 18 amino acids. Looked up from germline, CDR1 is LGHDT and CDR2 is YNNKEL (reference sequence). V was clipped by 1 base and J by 1 base, with 20 bases between them. CDR3 coding DNA: TGTGCCAGCAGCCAAGCCTCCGGGACTGGCTGGGGTTCCTACGAGCAGTACTTC. Residues: CASSQASGTGWGSYEQYF.

CDR3 amino acids: CASRPGLGSYNEQFF. Written as DNA, the CDR3 is TGCGCCAGCAGGCCGGGACTTGGCTCCTACAATGAGCAGTTCTTC. V is TRBV10-2 and J is TRBJ2-1; a weak D match, TRBD2 (6 bases). CDR1 is WSHSY and CDR2 is SAAADI in the germline V gene. The CDR3 covers 15 residues. Trimming removed 6 bases from V and 0 bases from J, with 12 bases in between.

The CDR3 reads CASSFGTEHNEQFF. The CDR3 nucleotides are TGTGCCAGCAGCTTCGGGACAGAGCACAATGAGCAGTTCTTC. This chain connects TRBV9 to TRBJ2-1; 7 bases fit TRBD1. This CDR3 is 14 amino acids long. Germline CDR1 SGDLS, CDR2 YYNGEE. V was pared by 4 bases and J by 5 bases, with 6 bases of the junction left unmatched.

In this sample, this clonotype turned up a few times. The chain combines TRBV7-9 with TRBJ2-7; 8 nucleotides line up with TRBD2. In germline, CDR1 is SEHNR, CDR2 FQNEAQ (reference sequence). This CDR3 is 15 amino acids long. V lost 1 base and J lost 2; bases outside the gene matches: 4. The CDR3 reads CASSLVGGRTYEQYF. The CDR3, as DNA: TGTGCCAGCAGCTTAGTAGGCGGGAGGACCTACGAGCAGTACTTC.

The chain joins TRBV20-1 to TRBJ2-7, with D unresolved. The CDR3 sequence is 11 residues long. The ends were cut back, 4 bases at V and 9 bases at J, with 13 bases in the middle. CDR1 DFQATT and CDR2 SNEGSKA come from the germline V gene (reference sequence). The CDR3 sequence is CSAKLPTGQYF. CDR3 sequence (DNA): TGCAGTGCTAAACTACCAACGGGGCAGTACTTC.

The rearrangement links TRBV27 to TRBJ2-1; 11 bases map to TRBD2. Germline CDR1 reads MNHEY; CDR2 reads SMNVEV (reference sequence). The CDR3 runs to 17 residues. Trimming cost V 5 bases and J 0 bases; bases outside gene matches: 6. Here the CDR3 reads CASSTRLAGPSYNEQFF. CDR3 DNA: TGTGCCAGCAGTACGCGACTAGCGGGACCCTCCTACAATGAGCAGTTCTTC.

This clonotype occurred a few times. The chain recombines TRBV29-1 with TRBJ2-5; unclear D gene. This CDR3 spans 13 amino acids. Germline CDR1 SQVTM, CDR2 ANQGSEA. Trimming took off 7 bases at V and 5 bases at J, with 17 bases between the two ends. In nucleotides, the CDR3 is TGCAGCGCCCAGGCCCTCACGGCGGAGACCCAGTACTTC. Amino acids: CSAQALTAETQYF.